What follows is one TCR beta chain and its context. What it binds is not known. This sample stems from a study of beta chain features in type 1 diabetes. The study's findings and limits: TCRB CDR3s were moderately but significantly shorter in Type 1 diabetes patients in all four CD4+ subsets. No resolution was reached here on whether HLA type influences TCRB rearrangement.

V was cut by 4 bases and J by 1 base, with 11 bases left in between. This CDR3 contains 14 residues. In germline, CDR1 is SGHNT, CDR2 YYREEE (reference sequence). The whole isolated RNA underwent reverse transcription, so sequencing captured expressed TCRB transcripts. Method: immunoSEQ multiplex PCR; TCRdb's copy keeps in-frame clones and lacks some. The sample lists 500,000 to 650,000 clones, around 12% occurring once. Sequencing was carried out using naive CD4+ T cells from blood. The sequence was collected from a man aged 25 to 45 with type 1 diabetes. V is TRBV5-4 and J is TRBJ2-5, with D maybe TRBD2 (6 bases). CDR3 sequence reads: CASSRGGAQETQYF. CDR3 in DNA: TGTGCCAGCAGCCGTGGAGGGGCCCAAGAGACCCAGTACTTC.